This T cell receptor beta chain appears in the sequencing data of a study of cytomegalovirus exposure and HLA in healthy donors. CDR3 length: 14 amino acids. The germline V gene encodes CDR1 SGDLS and CDR2 YYNGEE. V shed 7 bases, J shed 5 bases, and the junction held 8 bases outside the gene matches. The PCR had 60 Vbeta and 13 Jbeta primers. The repertoire was sequenced with immunoSEQ multiplex PCR; TCRdb's copy has only in-frame clones and lacks some. This table has 120,000 or so clones, 17% appearing once. Sequencing used PBMCs. The origin of this receptor is a female donor in good health and CMV-seropositive. The chain joins TRBV9 to TRBJ2-1, with 8 bases fitting TRBD2. The CDR3 is CASRRRGGDNEQFF. CDR3 sequence (DNA): TGTGCCAGCCGCCGTCGGGGGGGCGACAATGAGCAGTTCTTC.